The entry that follows covers one TCR beta chain sequence. The V segment lost 0 bases and the J segment 5 bases; nucleotides outside the gene matches: 0. This CDR3 has 15 residues. CDR1 MRHNA and CDR2 SNTAGT come from the germline V gene. This record comes from a study of shared clonotypes between healthy human individuals. DNA at 200 ng, tens of thousands of T cell genomes, went into sorted-subset replicate PCRs. The table came from immunoSEQ multiplex PCR; TCRdb's copy has only in-frame clones and leaves some out. The profile shows about 680,000 clones, 92% of them singletons. Naive CD8 cells comprised CD45RO-negative, CCR7-positively selected cells, excluding terminally differentiated effector memory CD45RA+ cells. Participating donors were healthy, HIV-negative adults free of recent acute infections or vaccinations.

The genes are TRBV6-4 and TRBJ2-1, with 11 positions matching TRBD2. The specimen was naive CD8+ T cells sorted from blood. This TCR was sampled from a man aged 30 to 45 in good health. Here the CDR3 reads CASSDSTSGDNEQFF. The CDR3 nucleotides read TGTGCCAGCAGTGACTCGACTAGCGGGGACAATGAGCAGTTCTTC.